The 8 T cell receptor beta chains reported below all come from one sample, sequenced in a study of shared clonotypes between healthy human individuals. Assay: immunoSEQ multiplex PCR; the TCRdb copy retains only in-frame clones and omits some. The sample has more than 550,000 clones; 72% are singletons. Sequenced input: memory CD4+ T cells sorted from blood. The subset is: CD45RA-negative fraction. These receptors all stem from a woman younger than 45 in good health.

The rearrangement joins TRBV29-1 to TRBJ1-2; maybe TRBD1 (6 bases). This CDR3 is 14 amino acids long. Germline loops: CDR1 SQVTM, CDR2 ANQGSEA. V was shortened by 0 bases and J by 8 bases, with 16 bases between the two germline ends. CDR3 amino acids: CSVEEVRGRRGYTF. The DNA for the CDR3 is TGCAGCGTTGAAGAAGTGCGGGGGCGACGCGGCTACACCTTC.

The genes are TRBV10-1 and TRBJ1-4, with 9 bases lining up with TRBD1. CDR3 size: 13 residues. Germline CDR1 reads WNHNN; CDR2 reads SYGVQD (reference sequence). The V segment lost 11 bases and the J segment 8 bases; nucleotides outside the gene matches: 9. CDR3 loop: CAGPGQGREKLFF. The CDR3 region has the DNA TGCGCCGGTCCGGGACAGGGACGAGAAAAACTGTTTTTT.

The V gene is TRBV28, the J gene TRBJ2-7, with TRBD2 as a possible D gene (5 bases). Trimming cost V 9 bases and J 4 bases, with 16 bases left between them. Germline V CDR1 and CDR2: MDHEN, SYDVKM. The CDR3 covers 13 residues. CDR3 bases: TGTGCCAGTCGGGTCCGGAGGCCTTACGAGCAGTACTTC. It encodes CASRVRRPYEQYF.

The V gene is TRBV28, the J gene TRBJ2-5, with D tentatively TRBD1 or TRBD2 (5 bases each). CDR1 and CDR2 from the germline V gene are MDHEN and SYDVKM. V was pared by 5 bases and J by 6 bases, with 16 bases between. CDR3 size: 14 residues. In nucleotides, the CDR3 is TGTGCCAGCAGTCCATCCACAGGAGGAAAGACCCAGTACTTC. Protein product: CASSPSTGGKTQYF.

This clone was counted a single time. The chain links TRBV15 to TRBJ2-1; 7 bases are shared with TRBD2. Trimming at V came to 7 bases and at J to 8 bases, leaving 26 bases not matched to a gene. CDR3 size: 19 residues. Germline V gene data show CDR1 as LNHNV and CDR2 as YYDKDF (reference sequence). In DNA, the CDR3 is TGTGCCACCACCGACCGAAGGCTTGGCGGGAGTCTTTTAGTCCATGAGCAGTTCTTC. This codes for CATTDRRLGGSLLVHEQFF. Full variable domain (missing parts from reference TRBV15 and TRBJ2-1): DAMVIQNPRYQVTQFGKPVTLSCSQTLNHNVMYWYQQKSSQAPKLLFHYYDKDFNNEADTPDNFQSRRPNTSFCFLDIRSPGLGDTAMYLCATTDRRLGGSLLVHEQFFGPGTRLTVL.

V usage is TRBV7-6 and J usage is TRBJ2-5; D gene ambiguous. The V gene lost 1 base and the J gene lost 2 bases, with 8 bases spanning the gap. This CDR3 spans 14 amino acids. The germline gives CDR1 SGHVS, CDR2 FNYEAQ. CDR3 in amino acids: CASSLGREQETQYF. Written as DNA, the CDR3 is TGTGCCAGCAGCTTAGGGCGTGAACAAGAGACCCAGTACTTC. The full variable domain, completed using reference TRBV7-6 and TRBJ2-5, is GAGVSQSPRYKVTKRGQDVALRCDPISGHVSLYWYRQALGQGPEFLTYFNYEAQQDKSGLPNDRFSAERPEGSISTLTIQRTEQRDSAMYRCASSLGREQETQYFGPGTRLLVL.

About this clone: The same CDR3 also results from other DNA sequences found in this sample. The chain has TRBV28 and TRBJ2-7; 11 bases match TRBD2. CDR1 and CDR2 from the germline V gene are MDHEN and SYDVKM. V was clipped by 3 bases and J by 1 base; unmatched bases: 2. The CDR3 runs 15 residues. CDR3 sequence: CASSLGTSGSYEQYF. CDR3 sequence (DNA): TGTGCCAGCAGTTTGGGGACTAGCGGATCCTACGAGCAGTACTTC.

This clone appeared once. The same CDR3 arises from other DNA sequences in this sample as well. The chain is built from TRBV19 and TRBJ1-5; D not certain. There are 13 residues in the CDR3. Looked up from germline, CDR1 is LNHDA and CDR2 is SQIVND (reference sequence). Trimming left V 1 base short and J 7 bases short, with 8 bases between. The DNA for the CDR3 is TGTGCCAGTAGTATAGGTCGCCGGCAGCCCCAGCATTTT. Translating gives CASSIGRRQPQHF.